These T cell receptor beta chains were read from a single sample in a study of response to subunit inactivated influenza vaccine. Each CDR3 protein gets one entry after TCRdb re-called the RT-PCR reads with MiXCR. Here the sample spans 150,000 to 200,000 distinct CDR3 sequences, about a tenth being singletons. The sequencing used non-naive T cells sorted from PBMCs, collected 45 days after vaccination. These receptor sequences come from a man in his fifties who received an inactivated influenza vaccine. Both conserved end residues are part of each CDR3. The D gene is left open where the match is weak. The size entry is marked missing in some rows and otherwise reads once, few, many or a size class.

TRBJ2-7,few,TRBD1,TRBV7-2,CASSLLGAGGGEQYF,TGTGCCAGCAGCTTATTAGGGGCAGGGGGCGGCGAGCAGTACTTC
TRBJ2-1,NA,NA,TRBV3-1,CASSQGGRAIPEQFF,TGTGCCAGCAGCCAAGGGGGGCGTGCGATCCCTGAGCAGTTCTTC
TRBJ2-2,few,NA,TRBV4-1,CASSRLGPGELFF,TGCGCCAGCAGCCGTCTCGGTCCCGGGGAGCTGTTTTTT
TRBJ2-7,few,NA,TRBV6-5,CASSFLTGTYEQYF,TGTGCCAGCAGTTTTCTGACGGGAACCTACGAGCAGTACTTC
TRBJ2-6,medium-sized,NA,TRBV7-9,CASSPLRGSSSGANVLTF,TGTGCCAGCAGCCCCCTTAGAGGGAGTAGCTCTGGGGCCAACGTCCTGACTTTC
TRBJ2-2,many,TRBD2,TRBV20-1,CSARLGTSMGELFF,TGCAGTGCTAGACTTGGGACTAGCATGGGGGAGCTGTTTTTT
TRBJ2-1,few,NA,TRBV28,CASSTTWASQDNEQFF,TGTGCCAGCAGCACAACCTGGGCTAGCCAAGACAATGAGCAGTTCTTC
TRBJ2-1,NA,TRBD2,TRBV5-4,CASRLLAGASNEQFF,TGTGCCAGCAGGCTTTTAGCGGGAGCATCGAATGAGCAGTTCTTC
TRBJ1-5,few,NA,TRBV7-9,CASSLFYGDSNQPQHF,TGTGCCAGCAGCTTATTCTACGGAGATAGCAATCAGCCCCAGCATTTT
TRBJ2-2,NA,NA,TRBV7-9,CASSLPGGGNTGELFF,TGTGCCAGCAGCTTACCTGGTGGGGGGAACACCGGGGAGCTGTTTTTT
TRBJ1-1,NA,NA,TRBV10-3,CAISVTGNTEAFF,TGTGCCATCAGTGTCACGGGGAACACTGAAGCTTTCTTT
TRBJ2-1,few,NA,TRBV12-3/TRBV12-4,CASSSGRDNEQFF,TGTGCCAGCAGCTCCGGACGGGACAATGAGCAGTTCTTC
TRBJ2-1,NA,TRBD2,TRBV6-1,CASSEGLRGNEQFF,TGTGCCAGCAGTGAGGGACTAAGAGGGAATGAGCAGTTCTTC
TRBJ2-2,many,NA,TRBV28,CASSSVTGELFF,TGTGCCAGCAGTTCAGTTACCGGGGAGCTGTTTTTT
TRBJ2-7,many,NA,TRBV2,CASNPRRGPYEQYF,TGTGCCAGCAACCCACGGAGGGGCCCCTACGAGCAGTACTTC
TRBJ1-1,few,NA,TRBV5-5,CASSSQAGDTEAFF,TGTGCCAGCAGCTCGCAGGCTGGGGACACTGAAGCTTTCTTT
TRBJ2-7,NA,NA,TRBV7-2,CASSSSAAYEQYF,TGTGCCAGCAGCTCTAGCGCGGCGTACGAGCAGTACTTC
TRBJ2-1,NA,NA,TRBV10-3,CATGEDSHYNEQFF,TGTGCCACGGGGGAGGACAGTCACTACAATGAGCAGTTCTTC
TRBJ2-5,many,NA,TRBV5-1,CASSLFPGETQYF,TGCGCCAGCAGCTTGTTCCCCGGGGAGACCCAGTACTTC
TRBJ2-7,few,NA,TRBV14,CASSQDFYEQYF,TGTGCCAGCAGCCAAGATTTCTACGAGCAGTACTTC
TRBJ2-3,NA,NA,TRBV28,CASTRPSRTDTQYF,TGTGCCAGCACTAGGCCTAGTCGCACAGATACGCAGTATTTT
TRBJ2-1,few,NA,TRBV12-3/TRBV12-4,CASRSRPRGSSYNEQFF,TGTGCCAGCAGATCAAGGCCCAGGGGCAGCTCCTACAATGAGCAGTTCTTC
TRBJ2-1,NA,TRBD2,TRBV3-1,CASSPGTSVSYNEQFF,TGTGCCAGCAGCCCCGGGACTAGCGTCAGCTACAATGAGCAGTTCTTC
TRBJ2-3,few,NA,TRBV27,CASKRDTDTQYF,TGTGCCAGCAAGAGAGACACAGATACGCAGTATTTT
TRBJ2-7,NA,TRBD2,TRBV28,CASSLGTSNYEQYF,TGTGCCAGCAGTTTAGGGACTAGCAATTACGAGCAGTACTTC
TRBJ2-3,many,NA,TRBV9,CASSVSRIGTDTQYF,TGTGCCAGCAGCGTAAGCCGTATTGGCACAGATACGCAGTATTTT
TRBJ2-1,NA,TRBD2,TRBV20-1,CSAPGLVEGEQFF,TGCAGTGCACCGGGACTAGTTGAGGGTGAGCAGTTCTTC
TRBJ2-5,many,NA,TRBV2,CAIQQYQETQYF,TGTGCCATCCAGCAGTACCAAGAGACCCAGTACTTC
TRBJ2-3,NA,TRBD2,TRBV7-8,CATSGSTDTQYF,TGTGCCACTAGCGGATCCACAGATACGCAGTATTTT
TRBJ2-3,NA,NA,TRBV10-3,CAISESGKAGGTDTQYF,TGTGCCATCAGTGAGTCGGGGAAGGCCGGGGGCACAGATACGCAGTATTTT
TRBJ2-1,many,TRBD2,TRBV5-6,CASSLVSGAYNEQFF,TGTGCCAGCAGCTTGGTTAGCGGGGCGTACAATGAGCAGTTCTTC
TRBJ2-1,NA,NA,TRBV4-3,CASSQVGGGAFDNEQFF,TGCGCCAGCAGCCAAGTCGGTGGGGGGGCCTTCGACAATGAGCAGTTCTTC
TRBJ2-7,NA,NA,TRBV20-1,CSASSRYSYEQYF,TGCAGTGCTAGTTCCCGCTACTCCTACGAGCAGTACTTC
TRBJ2-3,few,NA,TRBV20-1,CSAQLWGDTQYF,TGCAGTGCGCAACTCTGGGGAGATACGCAGTATTTT
TRBJ1-1,NA,NA,TRBV6-5,CASSLTGKVAFF,TGTGCCAGCAGCCTCACAGGGAAAGTGGCTTTCTTT
TRBJ2-1,NA,NA,TRBV12-3/TRBV12-4,CASARALYEQFF,TGTGCCAGCGCCCGAGCGTTGTATGAGCAGTTCTTC
TRBJ2-7,few,NA,TRBV9,CASSVDRGGPAYEQYF,TGTGCCAGCAGCGTAGATCGGGGAGGCCCGGCCTACGAGCAGTACTTC
TRBJ1-5,NA,NA,TRBV7-9,CASSRDRYQPQHF,TGTGCCAGCAGCAGAGACAGATATCAGCCCCAGCATTTT
TRBJ1-1,NA,NA,TRBV5-1,CASSLALSPTGFNEAFF,TGCGCCAGCAGCTTGGCCTTAAGTCCTACAGGGTTTAATGAAGCTTTCTTT
TRBJ2-2,NA,TRBD2,TRBV30,CARTSGNTGELFF,TGTGCCCGGACTAGCGGGAACACCGGGGAGCTGTTTTTT
TRBJ1-2,many,NA,TRBV5-5,CASSLRDAMGYTF,TGTGCCAGCAGCTTAAGGGACGCGATGGGCTACACCTTC
TRBJ2-2,NA,TRBD1,TRBV29-1,CSFRGQANTGELFF,TGCAGCTTTCGGGGACAGGCAAACACCGGGGAGCTGTTTTTT
TRBJ2-3,few,TRBD2,TRBV24-1,CATSDTYSGGGIYTQYF,TGTGCCACCAGTGACACATATAGCGGGGGTGGGATTTATACGCAGTATTTT
TRBJ1-1,NA,NA,TRBV3-1,CASSQTAGGEAFF,TGTGCCAGCAGCCAGACCGCGGGAGGGGAAGCTTTCTTT
TRBJ2-3,NA,NA,TRBV6-2/TRBV6-3,CATRGSGDTQYF,TGTGCCACCCGTGGATCGGGAGATACGCAGTATTTT
TRBJ1-6,many,TRBD1,TRBV20-1,CSARANPLTGISSPLHF,TGCAGTGCTAGAGCGAATCCTTTGACAGGGATAAGCTCACCCCTCCACTTT
TRBJ1-1,few,NA,TRBV11-1,CASSWDISNTEAFF,TGTGCCAGCAGCTGGGACATATCGAACACTGAAGCTTTCTTT
TRBJ1-5,few,TRBD1,TRBV6-2/TRBV6-3,CASSFPDRAGQPQHF,TGTGCCAGCAGTTTCCCGGACAGGGCCGGTCAGCCCCAGCATTTT
TRBJ1-1,few,NA,TRBV18,CASSPFRPPNTEAFF,TGTGCCAGCTCACCATTCCGGCCCCCGAACACTGAAGCTTTCTTT
TRBJ2-1,few,NA,TRBV20-1,CSAGAGWYNEQFF,TGCAGTGCCGGGGCAGGGTGGTACAATGAGCAGTTCTTC
TRBJ2-1,NA,NA,TRBV18,CASSPSAMSYNEQFF,TGTGCCAGCTCACCGTCCGCCATGTCCTACAATGAGCAGTTCTTC
TRBJ1-1,NA,NA,TRBV5-5,CASSSVSRNTEAFF,TGTGCCAGCAGCTCCGTTTCTAGGAACACTGAAGCTTTCTTT
TRBJ1-2,NA,TRBD1,TRBV5-5,CASSPSGQDRYGYTF,TGTGCCAGCAGCCCATCCGGACAGGATCGCTATGGCTACACCTTC
TRBJ1-5,NA,NA,TRBV12-2,CASRFRQLPYSNQPQHF,TGTGCAAGTCGCTTCCGACAGTTACCATATAGCAATCAGCCCCAGCATTTT
TRBJ1-1,few,NA,TRBV10-3,CAITRGEGGEAFF,TGTGCCATCACCAGAGGGGAAGGAGGTGAAGCTTTCTTT